Below are 8 T cell receptor beta chains sequenced from a single sample in a study of T cell responses to AZD1222 COVID-19 vaccine. Profiling relied on immunoSEQ multiplex PCR, and the TCRdb table lists in-frame clones only, not all of them. Counted here are 100,000 to 150,000 clones, roughly 93% occurring once; the ten biggest clones make up roughly 0.98%. The sequencing here drew on peripheral blood, taken 28 days after the second AZD1222 dose. The receptors stem from an adult who received the AZD1222 COVID-19 vaccine.

The CDR3 here is CASSFAITTQETQYF. CDR3 bases: TGCGCCAGCAGCTTCGCTATTACAACCCAAGAGACCCAGTACTTC. The chain recombines TRBV5-1 with TRBJ2-5; D not certain. The CDR3 is 15 residues long. V was pared by 2 bases and J by 1 base, with 12 bases between. Germline values: CDR1 SGHRS, CDR2 YFSETQ.

A few counts support this clone. The CDR3 sequence: CASSLEGPRMFGYTF. CDR3 in DNA: TGTGCCAGCAGCTTAGAGGGCCCTCGGATGTTTGGCTACACCTTC. V is TRBV7-8 and J is TRBJ1-2; D uncertain. V lost 1 base and J 7 bases, leaving 16 bases between the germline ends. This CDR3 is 15 amino acids long. CDR1 is SGHVS and CDR2 is FQNEAQ in the germline V gene.

This sequence joins TRBV2 and TRBJ1-1; tentatively, D is TRBD1 (5 bases). Trimming took 5 bases from V and 6 from J, leaving 13 bases between them. Germline-derived CDR1 and CDR2 are SNHLY and FYNNEI. The CDR3 runs to 13 residues. CDR3 residues: CASSPDRRAEAFF. For the CDR3, the DNA is TGTGCCAGCAGTCCAGACAGACGAGCTGAAGCTTTCTTT.

This clone has a single count. This chain links TRBV28 with TRBJ2-7; TRBD2 matches 11 bases. The V gene's germline CDR1 is MDHEN and CDR2 SYDVKM. Trimming removed 5 bases from V and 3 bases from J; junction bases left unmatched: 6. The CDR3 covers 15 residues. This chain's CDR3 is CASSPTSGSHYEQYF. The CDR3, as DNA: TGTGCCAGCAGTCCTACTAGCGGGAGTCACTACGAGCAGTACTTC.

This clone was counted only a few times. CDR3 coding DNA: TGTGCCAGCAGCCGCACAGGAGTAAATCAGCCCCAGCATTTT. Amino acids: CASSRTGVNQPQHF. This chain links TRBV5-6 with TRBJ1-5; tentatively, D is TRBD1 (5 bases). Trimming cost V 4 bases and J 4 bases, with 12 bases left between them. Germline CDR1 reads SGHDT; CDR2 reads YYEEEE. CDR3 length equals 14 residues.

V gene TRBV10-3 combines with J gene TRBJ2-6; D gene ambiguous. The CDR3 has 14 residues. Trimming pared 5 bases from V and 0 bases from J, leaving 5 bases between. CDR1 ENHRY and CDR2 SYGVKD come from the germline V gene. CDR3 nucleotides: TGTGCCATCAGTAGGTCCTCTGGGGCCAACGTCCTGACTTTC. This encodes CAISRSSGANVLTF.

The J gene is TRBJ1-5, the V gene TRBV6-1; TRBD1 might be the D (5 bases). V was clipped by 4 bases and J by 4 bases, with 17 bases between them. This CDR3 contains 16 residues. Germline V gene data show CDR1 as MNHNS and CDR2 as SASEGT. The CDR3 DNA is TGTGCCAGCAGTGGAGCCTACAGGACTGTTAATCAGCCCCAGCATTTT. Protein: CASSGAYRTVNQPQHF.

The gene calls are TRBV3-1 (or the pseudogene TRBV3-2) and TRBJ1-2, with D perhaps TRBD1 (5 bases). V shed 4 bases and J shed 8 bases, with 17 bases lying between them. Germline CDR1 and CDR2: LGHDT and YNNKEL (reference sequence). The CDR3 length is 14 residues. The CDR3 nucleotides are TGTGCCAGCAGCCCCCCACAGGTGCGGGGGGGCTACACCTTC. Its protein is CASSPPQVRGGYTF.